Listed below are T cell receptor beta chains from one sample, sequenced in a study of cytomegalovirus exposure and HLA in healthy donors. Some clones are missing from TCRdb's copy, which holds only in-frame ones; the method was immunoSEQ multiplex PCR. The sample carries fewer than 300,000 clones, 86% recorded once. Input material: PBMCs. All receptors come from a man aged 35-49 years in good health and CMV-seropositive. Both conserved end residues are part of each CDR3. D genes are given only for firm matches. Some rows mark clone size as missing; the rest say once, few, many or name a class of expanded clone.

CDR3aa	CDR3nt	v_gene	j_gene	d_gene	abundance
CASSEYRGDEQFF	TGCGCCAGCAGTGAGTACAGGGGGGATGAGCAGTTCTTC	TRBV10-1	TRBJ2-1	TRBD1	.
CASSRGLAGVEYNEQFF	TGCGCCAGCAGCCGGGGACTAGCGGGAGTGGAATACAATGAGCAGTTCTTC	TRBV4-1	TRBJ2-1	TRBD2	.
CASSPGRLAGAPETQYF	TGTGCCAGTAGTCCTGGGAGACTAGCGGGAGCGCCAGAGACCCAGTACTTC	TRBV19	TRBJ2-5	TRBD2	.
CASSSGQTLNYGYTF	TGTGCCAGCAGTTCCGGACAGACTCTTAACTATGGCTACACCTTC	TRBV28	TRBJ1-2	.	.
CASSRTGSVSYNEQFF	TGTGCCAGCAGTAGGACAGGGTCTGTCTCCTACAATGAGCAGTTCTTC	TRBV28	TRBJ2-1	TRBD1	.
CASSQGQGWDEKLFF	TGTGCCAGCAGCCAGGGACAGGGATGGGATGAAAAACTGTTTTTT	TRBV7-9	TRBJ1-4	TRBD1	few
CSVQTGQGTYEQYF	TGCAGCGTTCAAACGGGACAGGGAACCTACGAGCAGTACTTC	TRBV29-1	TRBJ2-7	TRBD1	.
CASSLRPGTGRDTQYF	TGTGCCAGCAGTTTAAGGCCCGGGACCGGGAGGGATACGCAGTATTTT	TRBV27	TRBJ2-3	TRBD2	.
CASSLTGFMNTEAFF	TGTGCCAGCAGCTTGACAGGGTTCATGAACACTGAAGCTTTCTTT	TRBV5-4	TRBJ1-1	.	.
CSVEGQGAQGTEAFF	TGCAGCGTTGAGGGGCAAGGGGCGCAGGGCACTGAAGCTTTCTTT	TRBV29-1	TRBJ1-1	.	once
CASSRQGGTDTQYF	TGTGCCAGCAGTAGACAGGGGGGCACAGATACGCAGTATTTT	TRBV25-1	TRBJ2-3	TRBD1	.
CASSFLPRTGGAYTEAFF	TGTGCCAGCAGCTTTCTTCCCCGGACAGGGGGCGCGTACACTGAAGCTTTCTTT	TRBV7-9	TRBJ1-1	TRBD1	once
CASSLSAGGPGGELFF	TGTGCCAGCAGCTTATCAGCGGGAGGGCCGGGCGGGGAGCTGTTTTTT	TRBV7-3	TRBJ2-2	TRBD2	.
CASRETVPSSYNEQFF	TGTGCCAGCAGGGAGACAGTTCCGAGCTCCTACAATGAGCAGTTCTTC	TRBV6-6	TRBJ2-1	.	.
CASTAGTGSGYTF	TGTGCCAGCACGGCTGGGACAGGGAGTGGCTACACCTTC	TRBV6-5	TRBJ1-2	TRBD1	.
CASSLGGGGAGEKLFF	TGTGCCAGCAGTTTAGGGGGCGGGGGAGCGGGTGAAAAACTGTTTTTT	TRBV28	TRBJ1-4	.	.
CASSSRFGRGPVDTQYF	TGTGCCAGCAGCTCCCGGTTTGGCAGGGGGCCTGTAGATACGCAGTATTTT	TRBV7-3	TRBJ2-3	TRBD1	.
CASSLQDRVSQPQHF	TGCGCCAGCAGCCTACAGGACAGGGTGAGTCAGCCCCAGCATTTT	TRBV4-1	TRBJ1-5	TRBD1	.
CASTRPAGVETQYF	TGTGCCAGCACCCGGCCAGCGGGAGTAGAGACCCAGTACTTC	TRBV5-6	TRBJ2-5	TRBD2	.
CASSLVFGSPLHF	TGTGCCAGCAGCTTAGTCTTCGGGTCACCCCTCCACTTT	TRBV11-2	TRBJ1-6	.	.
CASSYSRQGSEQYF	TGTGCCAGCAGTTACTCGAGACAGGGGTCCGAGCAGTACTTC	TRBV6-6	TRBJ2-7	TRBD1	.
CASIQPGQAYNEQFF	TGTGCCAGCATCCAACCGGGACAGGCCTACAATGAGCAGTTCTTC	TRBV28	TRBJ2-1	TRBD1	.
CASSLTFPSGTYNEQFF	TGTGCCAGCAGCTTAACGTTCCCTAGCGGGACCTACAATGAGCAGTTCTTC	TRBV7-3	TRBJ2-1	TRBD2	.
CASSADTSVWDRAKSGNTIYF	TGTGCCAGCAGTGCGGATACGTCCGTTTGGGACAGGGCAAAGTCTGGAAACACCATATATTTT	TRBV2	TRBJ1-3	TRBD1	.
CASSLVSHTDTQYF	TGTGCCAGCAGCTTAGTGAGTCACACAGATACGCAGTATTTT	TRBV7-6	TRBJ2-3	.	few
CASSWIGTSGTYEQYF	TGTGCCAGCAGCTGGATTGGGACTAGCGGGACCTACGAGCAGTACTTC	TRBV7-2	TRBJ2-7	TRBD2	.
CSVSKDSSNEKLFF	TGCAGCGTCTCCAAGGACAGTAGTAATGAAAAACTGTTTTTT	TRBV29-1	TRBJ1-4	.	.
CASSPNQGAATNEKLFF	TGTGCCAGCTCACCGAACCAGGGGGCCGCAACTAATGAAAAACTGTTTTTT	TRBV18	TRBJ1-4	TRBD1	.
CASTTGVATLYEQYF	TGTGCCAGCACCACGGGGGTAGCGACTCTGTACGAGCAGTACTTC	TRBV6-5	TRBJ2-7	.	.
CASRAGGAGANVLTF	TGTGCCAGCAGGGCGGGGGGGGCTGGGGCCAACGTCCTGACTTTC	TRBV28	TRBJ2-6	TRBD2	.
CASSPGTLYEQYF	TGTGCTAGCAGCCCCGGGACACTATACGAGCAGTACTTC	TRBV7-7	TRBJ2-7	.	.
CASSLSLSGSYNEQFF	TGTGCCAGCAGCTTAAGTTTGAGCGGGAGCTACAATGAGCAGTTCTTC	TRBV7-8	TRBJ2-1	TRBD2	.
CASSLGQGSNQPQHF	TGTGCCAGCAGTTTGGGACAGGGTAGCAATCAGCCCCAGCATTTT	TRBV27	TRBJ1-5	TRBD1	.
CAILGSGGDGPFF	TGTGCCATCTTGGGCTCAGGGGGCGATGGTCCGTTCTTC	TRBV10-3	TRBJ2-1	TRBD1	.
CASSTGQGDYQPQHF	TGTGCCAGTAGTACAGGACAGGGAGACTATCAGCCCCAGCATTTT	TRBV19	TRBJ1-5	TRBD1	.
CATSRDGNSHQPQHF	TGTGCCACCAGCAGAGATGGCAACAGCCATCAGCCCCAGCATTTT	TRBV15	TRBJ1-5	.	.
CASSDPAGVYSGNTIYF	TGTGCCAGCAGTGATCCGGCAGGGGTTTACTCTGGAAACACCATATATTTT	TRBV19	TRBJ1-3	.	.
CASSLQGVYGYTF	TGTGCCAGCAGTTTACAGGGGGTCTATGGCTACACCTTC	TRBV6-5	TRBJ1-2	TRBD1	.
CASSPGHGETQYF	TGTGCCAGCTCACCGGGACACGGGGAGACCCAGTACTTC	TRBV18	TRBJ2-5	.	.
CASSIDSHNEKLFF	TGTGCCAGCAGCATCGACAGTCATAATGAAAAACTGTTTTTT	TRBV7-9	TRBJ1-4	.	.
CASSPLAGASFF	TGTGCCAGCAGTCCCCTAGCGGGAGCGTCGTTCTTC	TRBV2	TRBJ2-1	TRBD2	.
CSAESGNTIYF	TGCAGTGCTGAGTCGGGAAACACCATATATTTT	TRBV20-1	TRBJ1-3	.	.
CSVEAGQNTQYF	TGCAGCGTTGAAGCGGGTCAAAATACGCAGTATTTT	TRBV29-1	TRBJ2-3	.	.
CSVISTGNPYEQYF	TGCAGCGTAATATCGACAGGGAACCCCTACGAGCAGTACTTC	TRBV29-1	TRBJ2-7	TRBD1	once
CASSDEGRGAYYGYTF	TGTGCCAGCAGCGACGAAGGGCGGGGGGCGTATTATGGCTACACCTTC	TRBV7-3	TRBJ1-2	.	.
CSVLELADSSYNEQFF	TGCAGCGTTCTTGAACTAGCGGACAGCTCCTACAATGAGCAGTTCTTC	TRBV29-1	TRBJ2-1	TRBD2	.
CASSYPPDRAEAFF	TGTGCCAGCAGTTACCCCCCGGACAGGGCTGAAGCTTTCTTT	TRBV6-6	TRBJ1-1	TRBD1	.
CASSPGDRDTKNIQYF	TGTGCCAGCAGCCCAGGGGACAGGGACACCAAAAACATTCAGTACTTC	TRBV5-6	TRBJ2-4	TRBD1	.
CASSGTGGVQPQHF	TGTGCCAGCAGTGGGACAGGGGGCGTTCAGCCCCAGCATTTT	TRBV6-1	TRBJ1-5	TRBD1	.
CAVPDQGPSSYEQYF	TGTGCCGTCCCTGACCAGGGGCCAAGCTCCTACGAGCAGTACTTC	TRBV27	TRBJ2-7	.	.
CASSDLSAPGLYSNQPQHF	TGTGCCAGTAGTGACCTAAGCGCGCCGGGACTGTATAGCAATCAGCCCCAGCATTTT	TRBV19	TRBJ1-5	.	.
CASSLFSGGLETQYF	TGTGCCAGCAGCTTATTCTCAGGGGGCCTAGAGACCCAGTACTTC	TRBV7-3	TRBJ2-5	TRBD1	.
CASSKVGGEETQYF	TGTGCCAGCAGCAAAGTTGGAGGAGAAGAGACCCAGTACTTC	TRBV21-1	TRBJ2-5	.	.
CSARRETQYF	TGCAGTGCTAGACGGGAGACCCAGTACTTC	TRBV20-1	TRBJ2-5	.	once